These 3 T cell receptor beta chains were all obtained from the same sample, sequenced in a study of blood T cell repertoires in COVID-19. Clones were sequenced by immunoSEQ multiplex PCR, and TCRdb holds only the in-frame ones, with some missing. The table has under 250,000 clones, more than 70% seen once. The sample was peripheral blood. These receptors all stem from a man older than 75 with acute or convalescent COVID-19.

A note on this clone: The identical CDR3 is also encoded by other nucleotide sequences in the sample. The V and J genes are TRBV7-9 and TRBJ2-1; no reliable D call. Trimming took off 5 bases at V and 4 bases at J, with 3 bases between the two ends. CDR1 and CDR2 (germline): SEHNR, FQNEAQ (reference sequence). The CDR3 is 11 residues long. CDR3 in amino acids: CASSRYNEQFF. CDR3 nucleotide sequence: TGTGCCAGCAGCCGGTACAATGAGCAGTTCTTC.

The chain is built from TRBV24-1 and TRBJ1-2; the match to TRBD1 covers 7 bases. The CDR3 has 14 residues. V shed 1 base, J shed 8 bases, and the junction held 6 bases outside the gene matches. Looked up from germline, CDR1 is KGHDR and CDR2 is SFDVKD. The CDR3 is CATSDFRDSGGYTF. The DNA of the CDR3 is TGTGCCACCAGTGATTTCCGGGACAGTGGAGGCTACACCTTC.

CDR3 loop: CASSPPGQENTEAFF. The CDR3 DNA is TGTGCCAGCAGCCCGCCGGGACAGGAGAACACTGAAGCTTTCTTT. The gene calls are TRBV7-6 and TRBJ1-1, with 8 bases lining up with TRBD1. V lost 5 bases to trimming and J lost 1 base; unmatched junction nucleotides: 6. In germline, CDR1 is SGHVS, CDR2 FNYEAQ. This CDR3 spans 15 amino acids.